These T cell receptor beta chains were read from a single sample in a study of T cell responses to AZD1222 COVID-19 vaccine. Repertoires were generated with immunoSEQ multiplex PCR, while TCRdb's copy carries only in-frame clones and drops some. The table lists around 95,000 clones, 80% to 90% of them singletons. This material consisted of peripheral blood, taken on day 0 of AZD1222 vaccination. The origin of the receptors is an adult in good health. Each CDR3 is given with its conserved first and last residue. A D gene is named only where the DNA matches it firmly. Clone size is given for some rows only: seen once, a few or many times, or a class if the clone is expanded.

TRBD2 | TRBJ2-1 | 14 | TRBV6-2/TRBV6-3 | few | CASSYSTSVDEQFF | TGTGCCAGCAGTTACTCGACTAGCGTCGATGAGCAGTTCTTC
TRBD1 | TRBJ1-2 | 14 | TRBV9 | - | CASSITGTEYGYTF | TGTGCCAGCAGCATCACCGGGACAGAGTATGGCTACACCTTC
- | TRBJ1-1 | 15 | TRBV6-1 | once | CASSDRKGRGTEAFF | TGTGCCAGCAGTGATAGGAAGGGACGGGGCACTGAAGCTTTCTTT
- | TRBJ2-4 | 16 | TRBV6-1 | - | CASSEGTGSAKNIQYF | TGTGCCAGCAGTGAGGGGACCGGGTCCGCCAAAAACATTCAGTACTTC
TRBD2 | TRBJ2-5 | 15 | TRBV7-9 | - | CASSLTSGHPGTQYF | TGTGCCAGCAGCTTAACTAGCGGGCACCCGGGGACCCAGTACTTC
- | TRBJ1-6 | 15 | TRBV7-2 | - | CASSLGSAGQSPLHF | TGTGCCAGCAGCTTGGGTTCGGCCGGGCAGTCACCCCTCCACTTT
- | TRBJ2-3 | 15 | TRBV27 | - | CASKGAAPGTDTQYF | TGTGCCAGCAAAGGTGCTGCGCCGGGCACAGATACGCAGTATTTT
TRBD2 | TRBJ2-2 | 18 | TRBV15 | - | CATSRDPTSGSLTGELFF | TGTGCCACCAGCAGAGATCCGACTAGCGGGAGTCTCACCGGGGAGCTGTTTTTT
TRBD1 | TRBJ2-2 | 14 | TRBV19 | - | CASGQGANTGELFF | TGTGCCAGTGGACAGGGGGCGAACACCGGGGAGCTGTTTTTT
TRBD1 | TRBJ1-1 | 15 | TRBV3-1/TRBV3-2 | - | CASRPRTGAATEAFF | TGTGCCAGCAGACCCCGGACAGGGGCGGCCACTGAAGCTTTCTTT
- | TRBJ1-1 | 11 | TRBV6-5 | - | CASGNSAEAFF | TGTGCCAGCGGGAACAGTGCTGAAGCTTTCTTT
- | TRBJ1-5 | 12 | TRBV3-1/TRBV3-2 | - | CASSQGNQPQHF | TGTGCCAGCAGCCAAGGGAATCAGCCCCAGCATTTT
- | TRBJ1-5 | 13 | TRBV5-5 | - | CASSLGLNQPQHF | TGTGCCAGCAGCTTAGGTCTCAATCAGCCCCAGCATTTT
TRBD2 | TRBJ2-4 | 18 | TRBV19 | - | CASSIWPSGSKAKNIQYF | TGTGCCAGTAGTATATGGCCTAGCGGGAGTAAGGCCAAAAACATTCAGTACTTC
- | TRBJ2-7 | 16 | TRBV5-1 | - | CASSLGGQTASYEQYF | TGCGCCAGCAGCTTGGGTGGACAGACCGCCTCCTACGAGCAGTACTTC
- | TRBJ1-4 | 16 | TRBV4-1 | - | CASSQDRRGGGEKLFF | TGCGCCAGCAGCCAAGATCGGCGTGGGGGTGGAGAAAAACTGTTTTTT
- | TRBJ1-4 | 12 | TRBV3-1/TRBV3-2 | once | CASRGGDEKLFF | TGTGCCAGCCGGGGAGGGGATGAAAAACTGTTTTTT
- | TRBJ2-4 | 14 | TRBV4-2 | few | CASSQRGSGNIQYF | TGTGCCAGCAGCCAACGTGGTAGTGGGAACATTCAGTACTTC
- | TRBJ2-4 | 14 | TRBV7-2 | - | CASSSQGVGVIQYF | TGTGCCAGCAGCTCCCAAGGCGTTGGCGTCATTCAGTACTTC
- | TRBJ1-2 | 13 | TRBV12-3/TRBV12-4 | once | CASSLGGRHGYTF | TGTGCCAGCAGTTTGGGGGGGCGCCATGGCTACACCTTC
- | TRBJ1-3 | 18 | TRBV4-1 | - | CASSQERGGPSSGNTIYF | TGCGCCAGCAGCCAAGAACGAGGAGGGCCGAGCTCTGGAAACACCATATATTTT
- | TRBJ1-1 | 14 | TRBV5-6 | - | CASSALTVNTEAFF | TGTGCCAGCAGCGCCTTGACAGTGAACACTGAAGCTTTCTTT
- | TRBJ2-7 | 13 | TRBV18 | few | CASSLQGPYEQYF | TGTGCCAGCTCTCTTCAGGGGCCCTACGAGCAGTACTTC
TRBD1 | TRBJ2-1 | 15 | TRBV7-2 | - | CASSPDRGGRNEQFF | TGTGCCAGCAGCCCAGACAGGGGTGGTAGAAATGAGCAGTTCTTC
TRBD1 | TRBJ1-3 | 17 | TRBV10-3 | - | CAISGRGDRVSGNTIYF | TGTGCCATCAGTGGTCGAGGCGACAGGGTGTCTGGAAACACCATATATTTT
TRBD1 | TRBJ1-1 | 19 | TRBV5-1 | - | CASSLIGQGTIGGNTEAFF | TGCGCCAGCAGCTTGATCGGACAGGGGACAATCGGGGGGAACACTGAAGCTTTCTTT
- | TRBJ1-5 | 16 | TRBV19 | - | CASSKYQGNRNQPQHF | TGTGCCAGTAGTAAGTACCAGGGTAACCGCAATCAGCCCCAGCATTTT
- | TRBJ1-2 | 14 | TRBV7-2 | - | CASSPNWGAGGYTF | TGTGCCAGCAGCCCTAATTGGGGGGCAGGTGGCTACACCTTC
TRBD1 | TRBJ1-5 | 15 | TRBV6-5 | - | CASRGRGNSNQPQHF | TGTGCCAGCAGAGGCAGGGGGAATAGCAATCAGCCCCAGCATTTT
TRBD1 | TRBJ1-5 | 15 | TRBV7-9 | - | CASSSGGSNNQPQHF | TGTGCCAGCAGCTCAGGGGGTTCGAACAATCAGCCCCAGCATTTT
TRBD2 | TRBJ2-6 | 16 | TRBV10-3 | once | CAISESGGPGANVLTF | TGTGCCATCAGTGAGTCGGGAGGGCCTGGGGCCAACGTCCTGACTTTC
- | TRBJ2-3 | 15 | TRBV29-1 | - | CSVGPSPKTADTQYF | TGCAGCGTTGGACCGTCTCCCAAAACAGCAGATACGCAGTATTTT
- | TRBJ1-2 | 15 | TRBV6-5 | - | CASIPGSKDFGGYTF | TGTGCCAGCATCCCAGGATCGAAGGATTTTGGTGGCTACACCTTC
TRBD2 | TRBJ2-5 | 16 | TRBV7-2 | - | CASSLVGSGVGETQYF | TGTGCCAGCAGCTTAGTAGGCAGCGGGGTAGGGGAGACCCAGTACTTC
- | TRBJ1-3 | 15 | TRBV2 | few | CASSRQQSSGNTIYF | TGTGCCAGCAGCAGACAGCAGAGCTCTGGAAACACCATATATTTT
TRBD1 | TRBJ1-6 | 15 | TRBV6-5 | - | CASSYVQGANSPLHF | TGTGCCAGCAGTTACGTGCAGGGGGCTAATTCACCCCTCCACTTT
- | TRBJ2-7 | 14 | TRBV2 | - | CASRSRGHAYEQYF | TGTGCCAGCAGATCCAGGGGACATGCCTACGAGCAGTACTTC
TRBD1 | TRBJ1-4 | 15 | TRBV2 | - | CASSETGTGNEKLFF | TGTGCCAGCAGTGAAACCGGGACAGGGAATGAAAAACTGTTTTTT
- | TRBJ2-4 | 13 | TRBV4-1 | - | CASSPVAKNIQYF | TGCGCCAGCAGCCCCGTAGCCAAAAACATTCAGTACTTC
- | TRBJ2-3 | 14 | TRBV7-9 | few | CASSLRDFTDTQYF | TGTGCCAGCAGCTTACGGGACTTCACAGATACGCAGTATTTT
TRBD1 | TRBJ2-7 | 13 | TRBV9 | - | CASSTGGTYEQYF | TGTGCCAGCAGCACAGGGGGGACCTACGAGCAGTACTTC
- | TRBJ2-6 | 13 | TRBV29-1 | - | CSVDSSGANVLTF | TGCAGCGTCGACAGCTCTGGGGCCAACGTCCTGACTTTC
- | TRBJ1-5 | 16 | TRBV19 | - | CASSAFSGVVNQPQHF | TGTGCCAGTAGTGCCTTCTCAGGGGTGGTGAATCAGCCCCAGCATTTT
- | TRBJ1-2 | 14 | TRBV7-2 | - | CASSPMGQNYGYTF | TGTGCCAGCAGCCCCATGGGGCAGAACTATGGCTACACCTTC
- | TRBJ1-5 | 13 | TRBV7-9 | - | CASSLGGDQPQHF | TGTGCCAGCAGCTTAGGAGGGGATCAGCCCCAGCATTTT
- | TRBJ1-5 | 15 | TRBV6-6 | - | CASINRQGFDQPQHF | TGTGCCAGCATAAATCGTCAGGGGTTCGATCAGCCCCAGCATTTT
TRBD1 | TRBJ2-5 | 17 | TRBV5-1 | - | CASSKLNTGANPETQYF | TGCGCCAGCAGCAAACTAAACACAGGGGCTAATCCGGAGACCCAGTACTTC
TRBD2 | TRBJ2-1 | 15 | TRBV5-1 | once | CASSSGTSGGAEQFF | TGCGCCAGCAGCTCCGGGACTAGCGGGGGTGCTGAGCAGTTCTTC
- | TRBJ1-2 | 13 | TRBV5-1 | - | CASSEQVSDGYTF | TGCGCCAGCAGCGAGCAGGTGTCCGATGGCTACACCTTC
TRBD1 | TRBJ1-5 | 14 | TRBV29-1 | - | CSVADRGRGQPQHF | TGCAGCGTAGCAGACAGGGGACGGGGACAGCCCCAGCATTTT
TRBD1 | TRBJ2-3 | 16 | TRBV5-1 | - | CASSKNRGGGTDTQYF | TGCGCCAGCAGCAAAAACAGGGGCGGCGGCACAGATACGCAGTATTTT
- | TRBJ1-1 | 14 | TRBV19 | - | CASSGDRMNTEAFF | TGTGCCAGTAGTGGAGACAGGATGAACACTGAAGCTTTCTTT
TRBD1 | TRBJ1-5 | 15 | TRBV6-5 | - | CASSPGTAINQPQHF | TGTGCCAGCAGTCCCGGGACAGCGATCAATCAGCCCCAGCATTTT
- | TRBJ1-5 | 13 | TRBV7-2 | - | CASSFDSNQPQHF | TGTGCCAGCAGCTTTGACAGCAATCAGCCCCAGCATTTT
TRBD2 | TRBJ2-7 | 15 | TRBV6-5 | - | CASSYAGTSPHEQYF | TGTGCCAGCAGTTACGCCGGGACTAGCCCCCACGAGCAGTACTTC
TRBD2 | TRBJ2-1 | 16 | TRBV10-2 | - | CASSDDSGRPFNEQFF | TGCGCCAGCAGTGATGATAGCGGGAGGCCCTTCAATGAGCAGTTCTTC
TRBD2 | TRBJ2-5 | 15 | TRBV4-2 | - | CASSQEGAGEETQYF | TGTGCCAGCAGCCAAGAAGGGGCGGGGGAAGAGACCCAGTACTTC
- | TRBJ1-2 | 16 | TRBV5-6 | - | CASSLSTKGENYGYTF | TGTGCCAGCAGCTTATCCACCAAGGGGGAAAACTATGGCTACACCTTC
- | TRBJ2-7 | 17 | TRBV6-1 | - | CASSVKGRGLTSLEQYF | TGTGCCAGCAGTGTAAAAGGGCGGGGACTGACTAGTCTGGAGCAGTACTTC
- | TRBJ1-5 | 15 | TRBV6-5 | - | CASTSGDALRQPQHF | TGTGCCAGCACTTCCGGGGACGCTTTACGCCAGCCCCAGCATTTT